A single sample gave rise to the 13 T cell receptor beta chains below, sequenced in a study of T cell responses to AZD1222 COVID-19 vaccine. Profiled with immunoSEQ multiplex PCR; TCRdb holds only in-frame clones, not every one. The repertoire has some 130,000 clones, approximately 90% of them found once; the top ten carry about 2%. This sample comprised peripheral blood, obtained on day 0 of AZD1222 vaccination. Every receptor here comes from an adult in good health.

V usage is TRBV10-1 and J usage is TRBJ2-5; a possible D gene is TRBD2 (6 bases). The ends were cut back, 0 bases at V and 5 bases at J, with 13 bases in the middle. This CDR3 contains 15 residues. Germline lookup yields CDR1 WNHNN and CDR2 SYGVQD (reference sequence). As DNA, the CDR3 is TGCGCCAGCAGTGAGTCGACTGGCGGGGTGGAGACCCAGTACTTC. Translation: CASSESTGGVETQYF.

This clone was picked up one time. V gene TRBV16 combines with J gene TRBJ1-6; 9 positions match TRBD1. This CDR3 is 16 amino acids long. Germline V gene data show CDR1 as KGHSY and CDR2 as FQNENV. V lost 1 base, J lost 10 bases, and 8 bases stayed unmatched. CDR3 in DNA: TGTGCCAGCAGCCAATTAACAGGGGGCGCCGGATCACCCCTCCACTTT. Amino acid sequence: CASSQLTGGAGSPLHF.

This clone was detected only once. The chain combines TRBV23-1 with TRBJ1-1, with 10 bases lining up with TRBD1. Being an ORF, TRBV23-1 has a function that is uncertain. CDR3 size: 15 residues. The V and J ends lost 2 bases and 6 bases, in that order; junction bases with no gene match: 6. CDR3 sequence: CASSQPRDRGPEAFF. In DNA, the CDR3 is TGCGCCAGCAGTCAACCCCGGGACAGGGGACCTGAAGCTTTCTTT.

This sequence joins TRBV29-1 and TRBJ2-2; 10 bases match TRBD2. The CDR3 contains 17 residues. V dropped 5 bases and J dropped 2; count of bases not matched to a gene: 11. In germline, CDR1 is SQVTM, CDR2 ANQGSEA. CDR3: CSVSRLAGVVNTGELFF. The DNA for the CDR3 is TGCAGCGTTAGTCGGCTAGCGGGAGTGGTAAACACCGGGGAGCTGTTTTTT.

The chain uses TRBV18 and TRBJ2-7; 9 positions agree with TRBD1. Trimming at V came to 1 base and at J to 2 bases, leaving 6 bases not matched to a gene. Per the germline V gene, CDR1 is KGHSH and CDR2 is LQKENI. This CDR3 has 16 residues. CDR3 residues: CASSPLGTGSAYEQYF. CDR3 nucleotide sequence: TGTGCCAGCTCACCACTGGGGACAGGGAGTGCCTACGAGCAGTACTTC.

This sequence joins TRBV18 and TRBJ1-1; D gene unclear. The ends were cut back, 6 bases at V and 11 bases at J, with 16 bases in the middle. The CDR3 contains 12 residues. Germline values: CDR1 KGHSH, CDR2 LQKENI. This CDR3 reads CASSTVADEAFF. In DNA, the CDR3 is TGTGCCAGCTCGACCGTCGCAGACGAGGCTTTCTTT.

This clone was observed once. V is TRBV15 and J is TRBJ1-2; a possible D gene is TRBD1 (6 bases). The CDR3 is 14 amino acids. The germline V gene has CDR1 LNHNV and CDR2 YYDKDF (reference sequence). The ends were cut back, 0 bases at V and 5 bases at J, with 10 bases in the middle. In DNA form, the CDR3 reads TGTGCCACCAGCAGAGAAAGGACAGAGTATGGCTACACCTTC. This translates into CATSRERTEYGYTF.

The chain uses TRBV29-1 and TRBJ2-1; 10 nucleotides line up with TRBD2. The CDR3 spans 14 residues. V gave up 3 bases and J gave up 8 bases; unmatched junction bases: 7. Germline assignment: CDR1 SQVTM and CDR2 ANQGSEA. The DNA of the CDR3 is TGCAGCGTTGAGGCTAGCGGGAGCGGGGATGAGCAGTTCTTC. Translating gives CSVEASGSGDEQFF.

The chain has TRBV11-2 and TRBJ1-5, with a possible D match to TRBD1 (5 bases). Germline assignment: CDR1 SGHAT and CDR2 FQNNGV. V was shortened by 5 bases and J by 7 bases, with 18 bases between the two germline ends. CDR3 length equals 15 residues. CDR3 region: CASSLKWGWRQPQHF. CDR3 bases: TGTGCCAGCAGCCTAAAATGGGGGTGGCGGCAGCCCCAGCATTTT. Supplemented by reference TRBV11-2 and TRBJ1-5, the full variable domain reads EAGVAQSPRYKIIEKRQSVAFWCNPISGHATLYWYQQILGQGPKLLIQFQNNGVVDDSQLPKDRFSAERLKGVDSTLKIQPAKLEDSAVYLCASSLKWGWRQPQHFGDGTRLSIL.

The V and J genes are TRBV24-1 and TRBJ2-2; D is perhaps TRBD1 or TRBD2 (6 bases each). Germline CDR1 and CDR2: KGHDR and SFDVKD. CDR3 size: 15 residues. Trimming took 1 base from V and 3 from J, leaving 8 bases between them. The CDR3 loop is CATSDLGGYTGELFF. The CDR3, as DNA: TGTGCCACCAGTGATTTAGGGGGGTACACCGGGGAGCTGTTTTTT.

The chain is built from TRBV24-1 and TRBJ1-1; D not resolved. Germline V gives CDR1 KGHDR, CDR2 SFDVKD. The CDR3 runs to 13 residues. V gave up 4 bases and J gave up 3 bases, with 8 bases separating them. The CDR3 bases are TGTGCCACCAGTGAGGTGGAGTACACTGAAGCTTTCTTT. Protein sequence: CATSEVEYTEAFF.

V usage is TRBV5-1 and J usage is TRBJ1-1; 9 nucleotides line up with TRBD1. CDR3 size: 15 residues. J lost 5 bases, V lost 3 bases, and 8 bases had no gene match. Germline values: CDR1 SGHRS, CDR2 YFSETQ. For the CDR3, the DNA is TGCGCCAGCAGCTCTTCGACAGGGGGGAGAACTGAAGCTTTCTTT. Its protein is CASSSSTGGRTEAFF.

The chain joins TRBV18 to TRBJ2-5; 11 bases align to TRBD2. Unmatched junction bases numbered 5, after V lost 3 bases and J lost 2 bases. CDR3 size: 16 residues. Per the germline V gene, CDR1 is KGHSH and CDR2 is LQKENI. CDR3: CASSPMGLAEQETQYF. Written as DNA, the CDR3 is TGTGCCAGCTCACCCATGGGACTAGCGGAGCAAGAGACCCAGTACTTC.